This is a list of T cell receptor beta chains from one sample in a study of identical twins. Via MiXCR, TCRdb re-called the 5' RACE reads, giving one row per CDR3 protein. The sample shows about 240,000 distinct CDR3 sequences, roughly 12% of them seen only once. Another study also made use of these data, one on yellow fever vaccine responses in identical twins.

Sequencing was carried out using memory (CD45RO+) T cells sorted from blood. These receptors were obtained from a woman in her late teens or twenties in good health. Both conserved end residues are part of each CDR3. Each record gives: V gene, clone size, J gene, D gene, CDR3 protein, CDR3 DNA. A D gene is named only where the DNA matches it firmly. Only some rows state a clone size, as once, few, many or a class for expanded clones.

V gene: TRBV20-1
clone size: -
J gene: TRBJ2-2
D gene: -
CDR3 protein: CSAARLTNTGELFF
CDR3 DNA: TGCAGTGCCGCGAGACTAACGAACACCGGGGAGCTGTTTTTT

V gene: TRBV28
clone size: -
J gene: TRBJ2-2
D gene: TRBD2
CDR3 protein: CASGRGGVAGELFF
CDR3 DNA: TGTGCCAGCGGACGGGGGGGGGTTGCCGGGGAGCTGTTTTTT

V gene: TRBV16
clone size: -
J gene: TRBJ2-7
D gene: -
CDR3 protein: CASSQGAGNEQYF
CDR3 DNA: TGTGCCAGCAGCCAGGGGGCAGGAAACGAGCAGTACTTC

V gene: TRBV27
clone size: -
J gene: TRBJ1-2
D gene: -
CDR3 protein: CASSSTVNYGYTF
CDR3 DNA: TGTGCCAGCAGTTCCACAGTAAACTATGGCTACACCTTC

V gene: TRBV20-1
clone size: -
J gene: TRBJ1-5
D gene: -
CDR3 protein: CSAGLAGEDYQPQHF
CDR3 DNA: TGCAGTGCTGGATTGGCAGGGGAGGATTATCAGCCCCAGCATTTT

V gene: TRBV12-3/TRBV12-4
clone size: few
J gene: TRBJ2-1
D gene: -
CDR3 protein: CASSPLRRDNNEQFF
CDR3 DNA: TGTGCCAGCAGTCCTTTGAGGCGAGACAACAATGAGCAGTTCTTC

V gene: TRBV6-5
clone size: few
J gene: TRBJ2-1
D gene: TRBD2
CDR3 protein: CASSSSGRGVFF
CDR3 DNA: TGTGCCAGCAGTTCTAGCGGGAGGGGGGTGTTCTTC

V gene: TRBV5-1
clone size: many
J gene: TRBJ1-5
D gene: -
CDR3 protein: CASSLDGDNQPQHF
CDR3 DNA: TGCGCCAGCAGCTTGGACGGAGACAATCAGCCCCAGCATTTT

V gene: TRBV7-2
clone size: once
J gene: TRBJ2-7
D gene: -
CDR3 protein: CASSLGGQGPSYEQYF
CDR3 DNA: TGTGCCAGCAGCTTAGGGGGGCAGGGACCCTCCTACGAGCAGTACTTC

V gene: TRBV13
clone size: -
J gene: TRBJ2-1
D gene: TRBD1
CDR3 protein: CASSLSLTGQGEQFF
CDR3 DNA: TGTGCCAGCAGCTTAAGTCTGACTGGACAGGGTGAGCAGTTCTTC

V gene: TRBV15
clone size: -
J gene: TRBJ2-5
D gene: TRBD2
CDR3 protein: CATSTRLAGEETQYF
CDR3 DNA: TGTGCCACCAGCACCAGACTAGCGGGGGAAGAGACCCAGTACTTC

V gene: TRBV11-2
clone size: -
J gene: TRBJ2-2
D gene: -
CDR3 protein: CASSFQRVRELYTGELFF
CDR3 DNA: TGTGCCAGCAGCTTCCAGCGAGTGAGGGAGCTCTACACCGGGGAGCTGTTTTTT

V gene: TRBV6-1
clone size: -
J gene: TRBJ2-2
D gene: -
CDR3 protein: CASTKRLTTDTGELFF
CDR3 DNA: TGTGCCAGCACAAAGAGGCTGACGACGGACACCGGGGAGCTGTTTTTT

V gene: TRBV6-2/TRBV6-3
clone size: few
J gene: TRBJ2-1
D gene: -
CDR3 protein: CASSSIPGINNEQFF
CDR3 DNA: TGTGCCAGCAGCTCCATCCCCGGGATAAACAATGAGCAGTTCTTC

V gene: TRBV16
clone size: few
J gene: TRBJ1-1
D gene: -
CDR3 protein: CASSQDWWAGKNAEAFF
CDR3 DNA: TGTGCCAGCAGCCAGGATTGGTGGGCAGGGAAGAACGCTGAAGCTTTCTTT

V gene: TRBV5-5
clone size: few
J gene: TRBJ1-5
D gene: TRBD1
CDR3 protein: CASSLDRGLGQPQHF
CDR3 DNA: TGTGCCAGCAGCTTGGATAGGGGGCTTGGACAGCCCCAGCATTTT

V gene: TRBV19
clone size: many
J gene: TRBJ1-5
D gene: -
CDR3 protein: CASTDSLWAQHF
CDR3 DNA: TGTGCCAGCACTGACAGCCTATGGGCCCAGCATTTT

V gene: TRBV4-2
clone size: few
J gene: TRBJ1-2
D gene: -
CDR3 protein: CASSQVRGKGGYTF
CDR3 DNA: TGTGCCAGCAGCCAAGTGCGGGGGAAGGGTGGCTACACCTTC

V gene: TRBV4-3
clone size: many
J gene: TRBJ2-7
D gene: -
CDR3 protein: CASSQDLRGYEQYF
CDR3 DNA: TGCGCCAGCAGCCAAGATTTACGGGGTTACGAGCAGTACTTC

V gene: TRBV12-3/TRBV12-4
clone size: many
J gene: TRBJ2-7
D gene: -
CDR3 protein: CASTYQRGFEQYF
CDR3 DNA: TGTGCCAGCACGTACCAACGGGGGTTTGAGCAGTACTTC

V gene: TRBV6-2/TRBV6-3
clone size: few
J gene: TRBJ2-1
D gene: -
CDR3 protein: CASSASWYYNEQFF
CDR3 DNA: TGTGCCAGCAGTGCTAGCTGGTACTACAATGAGCAGTTCTTC

V gene: TRBV5-1
clone size: -
J gene: TRBJ2-5
D gene: -
CDR3 protein: CASSFSDGQQETQYF
CDR3 DNA: TGCGCCAGCAGCTTTTCAGACGGACAACAAGAGACCCAGTACTTC

V gene: TRBV7-8
clone size: few
J gene: TRBJ2-3
D gene: TRBD2
CDR3 protein: CASSLRVAGGFADTQYF
CDR3 DNA: TGTGCCAGCAGCTTAAGGGTAGCGGGAGGGTTCGCAGATACGCAGTATTTT

V gene: TRBV9
clone size: few
J gene: TRBJ1-1
D gene: TRBD1
CDR3 protein: CASSTGDMNTEAFF
CDR3 DNA: TGTGCCAGCAGCACAGGGGACATGAACACTGAAGCTTTCTTT

V gene: TRBV9
clone size: -
J gene: TRBJ1-1
D gene: -
CDR3 protein: CASSAGPQGSSEAFF
CDR3 DNA: TGTGCCAGCAGCGCGGGCCCACAGGGTTCCTCTGAAGCTTTCTTT

V gene: TRBV12-3/TRBV12-4
clone size: -
J gene: TRBJ2-2
D gene: TRBD2
CDR3 protein: CASSSSGGLANTGELFF
CDR3 DNA: TGTGCCAGCAGTTCTAGCGGGGGGCTAGCGAACACCGGGGAGCTGTTTTTT

V gene: TRBV20-1
clone size: -
J gene: TRBJ2-1
D gene: TRBD1
CDR3 protein: CSAGDRDGINEQFF
CDR3 DNA: TGCAGTGCGGGAGACAGGGATGGAATAAATGAGCAGTTCTTC

V gene: TRBV11-2
clone size: -
J gene: TRBJ2-1
D gene: -
CDR3 protein: CASSLRGGGLYNEQFF
CDR3 DNA: TGTGCCAGCAGCTTGAGGGGGGGAGGGCTCTACAATGAGCAGTTCTTC

V gene: TRBV12-3/TRBV12-4
clone size: -
J gene: TRBJ2-1
D gene: TRBD2
CDR3 protein: CASRSTSGGNEQFF
CDR3 DNA: TGTGCCAGCAGGTCTACTAGCGGGGGCAATGAGCAGTTCTTC

V gene: TRBV5-1
clone size: -
J gene: TRBJ2-5
D gene: TRBD1
CDR3 protein: CASSLGQGLVEETQYF
CDR3 DNA: TGCGCCAGCAGCCTCGGACAGGGTCTGGTCGAGGAGACCCAGTACTTC

V gene: TRBV12-3/TRBV12-4
clone size: many
J gene: TRBJ2-3
D gene: TRBD2
CDR3 protein: CASTRRTSGITDTQYF
CDR3 DNA: TGTGCCAGCACCAGGAGGACTAGCGGAATCACAGATACGCAGTATTTT

V gene: TRBV12-3/TRBV12-4
clone size: -
J gene: TRBJ2-7
D gene: -
CDR3 protein: CASSFKGTPTYEQYF
CDR3 DNA: TGTGCCAGCAGTTTTAAGGGGACACCGACCTACGAGCAGTACTTC

V gene: TRBV19
clone size: few
J gene: TRBJ1-5
D gene: -
CDR3 protein: CASSIRLNQPQHF
CDR3 DNA: TGTGCCAGTAGTATTCGATTAAATCAGCCCCAGCATTTT

V gene: TRBV20-1
clone size: few
J gene: TRBJ2-7
D gene: -
CDR3 protein: CSASTGQINYEQYF
CDR3 DNA: TGCAGTGCATCCACAGGACAGATCAACTACGAGCAGTACTTC

V gene: TRBV19
clone size: -
J gene: TRBJ2-1
D gene: -
CDR3 protein: CASIGVSDLSSYNEQFF
CDR3 DNA: TGTGCCAGTATAGGTGTATCGGACCTTAGCTCCTACAATGAGCAGTTCTTC

V gene: TRBV30
clone size: -
J gene: TRBJ2-7
D gene: -
CDR3 protein: CAWSPGVYEQYF
CDR3 DNA: TGTGCCTGGAGTCCCGGGGTTTACGAGCAGTACTTC

V gene: TRBV4-2
clone size: -
J gene: TRBJ2-7
D gene: -
CDR3 protein: CASSQERTESYEQYF
CDR3 DNA: TGTGCCAGCAGCCAAGAGAGGACAGAATCCTACGAGCAGTACTTC

V gene: TRBV5-1
clone size: -
J gene: TRBJ2-5
D gene: -
CDR3 protein: CASSIKNSLGSYQETQYF
CDR3 DNA: TGCGCCAGCAGCATCAAAAACAGCCTTGGGTCGTACCAAGAGACCCAGTACTTC

V gene: TRBV12-3/TRBV12-4
clone size: few
J gene: TRBJ2-3
D gene: -
CDR3 protein: CASRPQRDTQYF
CDR3 DNA: TGTGCCAGCAGGCCACAGCGGGATACGCAGTATTTT

V gene: TRBV7-6
clone size: few
J gene: TRBJ1-1
D gene: -
CDR3 protein: CASSLGDSRNTEAFF
CDR3 DNA: TGTGCCAGCAGCTTAGGAGACAGCAGGAACACTGAAGCTTTCTTT

V gene: TRBV4-1
clone size: few
J gene: TRBJ2-1
D gene: -
CDR3 protein: CASSQAGDRTYNEQFF
CDR3 DNA: TGCGCCAGCAGCCAAGCCGGAGACAGAACGTACAATGAGCAGTTCTTC

V gene: TRBV9
clone size: few
J gene: TRBJ2-5
D gene: TRBD2
CDR3 protein: CASSVRGLAGDPYQETQYF
CDR3 DNA: TGTGCCAGCAGCGTAAGGGGACTAGCGGGGGACCCGTACCAAGAGACCCAGTACTTC

V gene: TRBV20-1
clone size: few
J gene: TRBJ1-5
D gene: -
CDR3 protein: CSARVGEIQPQHF
CDR3 DNA: TGCAGTGCTAGAGTGGGGGAGATTCAGCCCCAGCATTTT

V gene: TRBV12-3/TRBV12-4
clone size: -
J gene: TRBJ2-3
D gene: -
CDR3 protein: CASTPMARDTQYF
CDR3 DNA: TGTGCCAGCACGCCGATGGCACGCGATACGCAGTATTTT

V gene: TRBV7-9
clone size: -
J gene: TRBJ2-7
D gene: TRBD2
CDR3 protein: CASSQGLAGEGYEQYF
CDR3 DNA: TGTGCCAGCAGCCAAGGACTAGCGGGAGAGGGGTACGAGCAGTACTTC